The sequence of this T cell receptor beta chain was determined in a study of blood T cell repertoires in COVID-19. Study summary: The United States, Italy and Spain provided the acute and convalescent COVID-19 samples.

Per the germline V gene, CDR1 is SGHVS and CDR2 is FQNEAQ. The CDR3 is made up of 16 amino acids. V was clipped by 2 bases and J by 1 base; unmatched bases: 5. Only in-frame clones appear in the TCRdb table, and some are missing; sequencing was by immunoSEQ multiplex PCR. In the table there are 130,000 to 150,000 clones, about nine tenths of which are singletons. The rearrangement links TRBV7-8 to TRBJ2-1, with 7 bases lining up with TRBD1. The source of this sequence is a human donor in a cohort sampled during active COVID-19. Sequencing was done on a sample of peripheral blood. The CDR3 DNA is TGTGCCAGCAGCTTATTTCCGACAGGGTCCTACAATGAGCAGTTCTTC. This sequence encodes CASSLFPTGSYNEQFF.